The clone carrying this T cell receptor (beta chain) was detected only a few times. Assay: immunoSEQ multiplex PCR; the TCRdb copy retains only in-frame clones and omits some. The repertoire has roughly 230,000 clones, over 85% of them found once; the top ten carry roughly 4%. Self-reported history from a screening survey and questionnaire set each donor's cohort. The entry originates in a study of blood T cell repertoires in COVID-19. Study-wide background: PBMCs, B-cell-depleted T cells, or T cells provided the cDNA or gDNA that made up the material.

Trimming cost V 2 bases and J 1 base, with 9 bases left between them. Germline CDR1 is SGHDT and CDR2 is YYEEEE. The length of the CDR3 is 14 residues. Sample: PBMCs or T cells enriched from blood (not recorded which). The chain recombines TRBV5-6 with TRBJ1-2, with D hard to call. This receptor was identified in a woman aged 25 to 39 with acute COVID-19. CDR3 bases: TGTGCCAGCAGCTTAGGCGGTTTTAACTATGGCTACACCTTC. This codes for CASSLGGFNYGYTF.